This T cell receptor (beta chain) was retrieved from a study of PD-1 blockade in classical Hodgkin lymphoma. Overall study context: Patients were administered nivolumab (3 mg/kg intravenously) every 2 weeks. Study-wide results and limits: Complete responders showed a baseline diversity that resembled the diversity of newly diagnosed patients. In CD4+ cells, TCR diversity went up significantly by C4D1, but in CD8+ cells it did not. The drivers behind the repertoire differences, possibly disease activity or prior therapy, remain undefined.

A note on this clone: The antigen is not known.

The method was immunoSEQ multiplex PCR; TCRdb's version includes in-frame clones alone and lacks a portion of them. Here the sample spans more than 12,000 clones, approximately 91% being singletons. Time point described: cycle 4 day 1 (C4D1), after about 6 weeks of nivolumab. The patients all showed relapse after autologous stem cell transplantation, while their brentuximab vedotin exposure varied. Investigators obtained CD8+ T cells from thawed PBMCs by magnetic negative selection. This CDR3 region has 15 residues. From germline, CDR1 is MDHEN and CDR2 SYDVKM. J was trimmed by 10 bases and V by 5 bases; bases with no gene match: 9.

V usage is TRBV28 and J usage is TRBJ1-6, with 9 bases aligning to TRBD1. Source: CD8+ T cells from blood, taken before the fourth cycle of nivolumab. This sequence originates from a human donor with classical Hodgkin lymphoma. CDR3 bases: TGTGCCAGCAGTCCGTCCGGGACAGGGAGGTCACCCCTCCACTTT. Residues: CASSPSGTGRSPLHF.